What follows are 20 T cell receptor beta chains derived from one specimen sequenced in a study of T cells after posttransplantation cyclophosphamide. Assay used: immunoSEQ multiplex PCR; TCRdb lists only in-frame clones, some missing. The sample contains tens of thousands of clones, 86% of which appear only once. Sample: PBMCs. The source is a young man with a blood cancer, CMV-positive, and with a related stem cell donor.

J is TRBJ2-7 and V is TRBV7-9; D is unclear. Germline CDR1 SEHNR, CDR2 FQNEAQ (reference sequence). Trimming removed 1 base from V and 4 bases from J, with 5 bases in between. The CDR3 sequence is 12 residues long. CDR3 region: CASSLESYEQYF. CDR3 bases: TGTGCCAGCAGCTTAGAATCGTACGAGCAGTACTTC.

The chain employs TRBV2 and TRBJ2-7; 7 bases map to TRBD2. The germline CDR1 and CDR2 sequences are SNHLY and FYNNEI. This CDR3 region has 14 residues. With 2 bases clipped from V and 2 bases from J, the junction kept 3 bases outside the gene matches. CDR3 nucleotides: TGTGCCAGCAGTGAATTGCTAGCGGCCTACGAGCAGTACTTC. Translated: CASSELLAAYEQYF. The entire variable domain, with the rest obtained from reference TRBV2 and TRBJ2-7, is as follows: EPEVTQTPSHQVTQMGQEVILRCVPISNHLYFYWYRQILGQKVEFLVSFYNNEISEKSEIFDDQFSVERPDGSNFTLKIRSTKLEDSAMYFCASSELLAAYEQYFGPGTRLTVT.

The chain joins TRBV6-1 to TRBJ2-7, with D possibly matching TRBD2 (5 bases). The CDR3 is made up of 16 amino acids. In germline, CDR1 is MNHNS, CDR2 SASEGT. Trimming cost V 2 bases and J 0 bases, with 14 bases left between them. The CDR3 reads CASSEFGVEFSYEQYF. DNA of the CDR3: TGTGCCAGCAGTGAATTCGGGGTGGAGTTCTCCTACGAGCAGTACTTC.

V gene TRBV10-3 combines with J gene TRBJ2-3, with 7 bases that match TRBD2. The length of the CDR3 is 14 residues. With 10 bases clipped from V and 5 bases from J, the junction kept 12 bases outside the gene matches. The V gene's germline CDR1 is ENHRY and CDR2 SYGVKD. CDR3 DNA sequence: TGTGCCACCCTCCGAGGAACGGGAGGAGATACGCAGTATTTT. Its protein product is CATLRGTGGDTQYF.

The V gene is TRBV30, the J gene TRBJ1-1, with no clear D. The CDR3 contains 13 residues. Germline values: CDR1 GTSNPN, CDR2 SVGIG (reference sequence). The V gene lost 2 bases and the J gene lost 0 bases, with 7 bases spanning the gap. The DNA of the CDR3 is TGTGCCTGGAGTCAACTTTTGAACACTGAAGCTTTCTTT. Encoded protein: CAWSQLLNTEAFF.

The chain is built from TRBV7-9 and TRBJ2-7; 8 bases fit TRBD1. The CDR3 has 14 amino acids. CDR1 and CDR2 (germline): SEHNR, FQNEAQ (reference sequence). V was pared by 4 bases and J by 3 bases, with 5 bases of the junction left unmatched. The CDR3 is CASSSGGINYEQYF. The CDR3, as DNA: TGTGCCAGCAGCTCAGGGGGCATCAACTACGAGCAGTACTTC. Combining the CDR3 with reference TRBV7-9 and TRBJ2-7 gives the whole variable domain DTGVSQNPRHKITKRGQNVTFRCDPISEHNRLYWYRQTLGQGPEFLTYFQNEAQLEKSRLLSDRFSAERPKGSFSTLEIQRTEQGDSAMYLCASSSGGINYEQYFGPGTRLTVT.

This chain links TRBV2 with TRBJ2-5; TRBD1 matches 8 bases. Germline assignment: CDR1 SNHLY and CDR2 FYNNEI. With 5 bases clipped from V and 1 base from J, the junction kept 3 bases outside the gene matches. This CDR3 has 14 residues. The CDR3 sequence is CASSRDRTQETQYF. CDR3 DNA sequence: TGTGCCAGCAGTAGGGACAGGACCCAAGAGACCCAGTACTTC.

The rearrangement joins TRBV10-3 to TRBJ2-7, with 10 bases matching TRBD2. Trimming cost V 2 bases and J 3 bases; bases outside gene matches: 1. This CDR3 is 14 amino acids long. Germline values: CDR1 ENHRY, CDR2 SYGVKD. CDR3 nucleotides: TGTGCCATCAGTGAGCGGACTAGCGGCTACGAGCAGTACTTC. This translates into CAISERTSGYEQYF.

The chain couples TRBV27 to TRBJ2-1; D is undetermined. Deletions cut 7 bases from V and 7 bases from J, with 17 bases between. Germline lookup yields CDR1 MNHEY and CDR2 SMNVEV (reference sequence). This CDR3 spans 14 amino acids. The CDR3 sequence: CASNARPAVNEQFF. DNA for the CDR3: TGTGCCAGCAATGCCCGTCCGGCGGTTAATGAGCAGTTCTTC.

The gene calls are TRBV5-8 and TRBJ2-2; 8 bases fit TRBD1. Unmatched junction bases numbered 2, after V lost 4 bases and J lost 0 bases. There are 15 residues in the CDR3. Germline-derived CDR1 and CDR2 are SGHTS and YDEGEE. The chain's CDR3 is CASSQGATNTGELFF. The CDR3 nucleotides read TGTGCCAGCAGCCAGGGGGCAACGAACACCGGGGAGCTGTTTTTT.

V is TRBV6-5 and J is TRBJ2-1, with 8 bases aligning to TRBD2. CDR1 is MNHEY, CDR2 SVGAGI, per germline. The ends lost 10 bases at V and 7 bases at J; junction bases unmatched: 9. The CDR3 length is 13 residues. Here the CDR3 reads CATGLAGQNEQFF. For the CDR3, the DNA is TGTGCCACCGGCCTAGCGGGTCAGAATGAGCAGTTCTTC.

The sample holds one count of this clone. Here the CDR3 DNA reads TGTGCCAGCAGCGTGGACATTACCTACGAGCAGTACTTC. Translation gives CASSVDITYEQYF. The J gene is TRBJ2-7, the V gene TRBV9; D might be TRBD1 (5 bases). This CDR3 spans 13 amino acids. V was pared by 2 bases and J by 2 bases, with 8 bases between. Germline V gene sequence: CDR1 SGDLS, CDR2 YYNGEE.

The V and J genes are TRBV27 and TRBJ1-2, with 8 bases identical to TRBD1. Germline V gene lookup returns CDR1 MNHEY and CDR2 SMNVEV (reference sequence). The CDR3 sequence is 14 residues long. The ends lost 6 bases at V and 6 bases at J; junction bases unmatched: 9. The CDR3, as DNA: TGTGCCAGCAGACCCCAGGGGGCGTTTGATGGCTACACCTTC. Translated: CASRPQGAFDGYTF.

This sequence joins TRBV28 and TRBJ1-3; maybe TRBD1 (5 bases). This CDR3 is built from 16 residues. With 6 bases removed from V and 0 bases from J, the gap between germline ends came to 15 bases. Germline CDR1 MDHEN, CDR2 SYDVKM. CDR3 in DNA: TGTGCCAGCAGCCTTCCGCGGGACTCCTCTGGAAACACCATATATTTT. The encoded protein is CASSLPRDSSGNTIYF. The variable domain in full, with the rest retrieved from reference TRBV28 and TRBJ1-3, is DVKVTQSSRYLVKRTGEKVFLECVQDMDHENMFWYRQDPGLGLRLIYFSYDVKMKEKGDIPEGYSVSREKKERFSLILESASTNQTSMYLCASSLPRDSSGNTIYFGEGSWLTVV.

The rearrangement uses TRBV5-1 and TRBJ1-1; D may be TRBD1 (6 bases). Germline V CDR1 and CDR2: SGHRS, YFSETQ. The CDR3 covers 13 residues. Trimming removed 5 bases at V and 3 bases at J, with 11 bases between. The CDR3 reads CASSRGWDTEAFF. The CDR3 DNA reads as TGCGCCAGCAGTAGGGGGTGGGACACTGAAGCTTTCTTT.

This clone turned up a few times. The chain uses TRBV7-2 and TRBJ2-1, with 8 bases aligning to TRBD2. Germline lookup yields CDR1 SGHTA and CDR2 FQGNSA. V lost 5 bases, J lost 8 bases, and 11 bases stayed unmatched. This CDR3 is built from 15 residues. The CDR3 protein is CASSPDSSGTDEQFF. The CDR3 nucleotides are TGTGCCAGCAGCCCTGACAGTAGCGGGACCGATGAGCAGTTCTTC.

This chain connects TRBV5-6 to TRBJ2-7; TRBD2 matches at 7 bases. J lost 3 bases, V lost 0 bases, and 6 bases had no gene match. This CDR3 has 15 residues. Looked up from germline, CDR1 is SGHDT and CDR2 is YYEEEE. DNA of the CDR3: TGTGCCAGCAGCTTGGGTCCCCCTAGCGGCTACGAGCAGTACTTC. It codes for CASSLGPPSGYEQYF.

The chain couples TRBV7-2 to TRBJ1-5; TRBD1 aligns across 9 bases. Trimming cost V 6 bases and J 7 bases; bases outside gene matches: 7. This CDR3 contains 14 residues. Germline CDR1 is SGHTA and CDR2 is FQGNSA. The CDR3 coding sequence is TGTGCCAGCAGTTCTGACAGGGGGAAGCAGCCCCAGCATTTT. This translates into CASSSDRGKQPQHF.

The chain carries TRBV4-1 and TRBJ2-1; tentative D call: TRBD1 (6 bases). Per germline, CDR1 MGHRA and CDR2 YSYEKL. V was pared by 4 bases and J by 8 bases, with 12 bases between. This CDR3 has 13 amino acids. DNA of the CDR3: TGCGCCAGCAGCCGGACAGTTAGGGATGAGCAGTTCTTC. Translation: CASSRTVRDEQFF.

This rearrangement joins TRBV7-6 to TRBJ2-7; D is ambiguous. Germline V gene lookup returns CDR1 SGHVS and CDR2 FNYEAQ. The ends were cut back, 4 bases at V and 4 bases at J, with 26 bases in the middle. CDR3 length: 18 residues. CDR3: CASSSAPLEAEVRYEQYF. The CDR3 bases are TGTGCCAGCAGCTCGGCCCCCCTAGAGGCCGAGGTGCGGTACGAGCAGTACTTC. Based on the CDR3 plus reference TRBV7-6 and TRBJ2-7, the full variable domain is GAGVSQSPRYKVTKRGQDVALRCDPISGHVSLYWYRQALGQGPEFLTYFNYEAQQDKSGLPNDRFSAERPEGSISTLTIQRTEQRDSAMYRCASSSAPLEAEVRYEQYFGPGTRLTVT.